Listed here is a single T cell receptor beta chain. Its antigen is unknown. No clone much larger than this one lies a single base away; base qualities are absent. CD8 naive samples were obtained by positive selection for CCR7 among CD45RO-negative cells, yielding a CD45RA+CCR7+ population from which TemRA cells were excluded. Donors were healthy HIV-negative adults with no recently reported acute infections or vaccinations. All donors were Caucasian adults living in Nashville, Tennessee, USA. Blood was collected by leukapheresis, and PBMCs were isolated by Ficoll-Histopaque density gradient centrifugation and then cryopreserved in liquid nitrogen vapor phase. Analytical flow cytometry was used to check the purity and quantity of every magnetically sorted T cell population. Genomic DNA was isolated from each sorted fraction and quantified by UV absorbance on a Nanodrop 2000c. V is clipped by 8 bases and J by 2 bases, and the sequence between their germline boundaries is 13 bases long. The germline V gene sets CDR1 to MNHNS and CDR2 to SASEGT. Reading from cysteine to phenylalanine, the CDR3 counts 13 amino acids. Of the read, only the CDR3 DNA is kept; its 39 bases are in frame from base 1.

The data are from a study of shared clonotypes between healthy human individuals (dated by TCRdb to between 2020 and 2021). A note on the overall study: Two women and three men aged 18 to 49 years were included in the cohort. Per donor, leukapheresis produced somewhere between about 0.9 and 9 billion PBMCs. To estimate repertoire size and how much clonotype sharing occurs between individuals, the study deeply sequenced the blood TCR repertoires of roughly 5 healthy adults. To increase sequencing depth and limit assay-specific biases, different laboratories used diverse techniques to prepare libraries and sequence TCR repertoires. Per donor, three plates each were used for CD4 naive and CD4 memory, two for CD8 naive, and one for CD8 memory.

TCR CDR3 regions were amplified from genomic DNA by multiplex PCR using the deep immunoSEQ assay. For each cell subset, the extracted genomic DNA was distributed evenly across all wells of several immunoSEQ 96-well plates, and each plate served as one replicate. For sorted subsets, around 200 ng genomic DNA, equal to 25,000 to 35,000 T cell genomes, was loaded into each replicate PCR. Purified libraries were quantified with a Qubit 3.0 fluorometer, sized on a Bioanalyzer 2100, and re-quantified with the KAPA Library Quantification kit. Every immunoSEQ 96-well plate was sequenced on a separate single-read 150-cycle Illumina NextSeq 550 flow cell. The authors' analysis ran thus. Because only junctional sequences without quality scores were contained in the immunoSEQ output, filtering matching that applied to full-length reads could not be performed. Sequences were annotated with PyIR, a Python wrapper for IgBLAST v1.9, and V/J genes and CDR3 were assigned using IMGT germline references. Any read was removed if the V/J assignment was weak (E-value above 1e-6), the CDR3 was missing, or the read contained stop codons, out-of-frame junctions, or ambiguous translated residues. V3J clonotypes were defined as sequences sharing an identical inferred V gene, J gene, and CDR3 amino acid sequence. The percentage overlap between two repertoires was calculated by dividing the number of shared unique clonotypes by the size of the smaller repertoire. Richness of each repertoire was evaluated using RTK rarefaction, the Chao1 estimator, and Recon v2.1 estimates of unobserved clonotypes. Generation probabilities for all TCRbeta clonotypes obtained by the gDNA method from a handful of donors were computed using OLGA. TCRdb took over this immuneACCESS table, retaining in-frame rearrangements with V and J assigned. Such tables are incomplete; in checked studies, under half of the missing clones stem from an unresolved V gene, and the remainder is unexplained. That table furnishes V, J and clone size, whereas the DNA furnished D and trimming. Across this sample there are hundreds of thousands of clones, with approximately 96% seen only once. 0.11% of the sample comes from the top ten.

Overall study results and their limits: Rarefaction of sorted-subset datasets indicated incomplete sequencing despite the large sequencing depth. Pairwise subsampling indicated that sequencing depth was expected to affect the degree of clonotype sharing among donors. Roughly 5% of naive CD4, 3.5% of naive CD8, 2.3% of memory CD4, and approximately 0.4% of memory CD8 clonotypes were shared across several donors. The genetic and exposure-history diversity represented was limited by the small number of donors. Larger estimated clonotype richness was generally found for naive subsets than for memory subsets. Only blood was sampled, and tissue TCR repertoires likely differ from those in blood. Clonotypes shared by all four sorted-subset donors showed higher generation probabilities than non-shared clonotypes.

The sequence was collected from a woman aged 30 to 39 in good health. The sequenced sample consisted of naive CD8+ T cells sorted from blood. Per the publication, the cell subset or site label means: CD45RA+CCR7+. Recombination joined TRBV6-1 with TRBJ2-7; 6 matching bases give a weak D call of TRBD2. In nucleotide form, the sequence is TGTGCCAGCCGAGCGGGTTTCCCCTACGAGCAGTACTTC. This yields the protein CASRAGFPYEQYF.